This TCR beta chain was sequenced during a study of blood T cells in healthy people across ages. Comment on this clonotype: Antigen unknown.

Alongside a J-beta primer mix, a sample-barcoded 5' primer served in a second PCR lasting about 7 to 12 cycles. Via MiXCR, TCRdb re-called the 5' RACE reads, giving one row per CDR3 protein. The sample holds about 600,000 distinct CDR3 sequences, 40% to 55% seen once. This CDR3 has 15 amino acids. The germline V gene encodes CDR1 DFQATT and CDR2 SNEGSKA (reference sequence). V dropped 0 bases and J dropped 3 bases, with 14 bases sitting between them. Study results and caveats: PBMCs that were unsorted prevented a conclusive naive versus antigen-experienced comparison.

The sequencing input was blood. The V call is TRBV20-1, the J call TRBJ1-1; the D gene is possibly TRBD1 (5 bases). The sequence came from a man at least 80 years old in good health. This CDR3 is CSARDGALGHTEAFF. CDR3 coding DNA: TGCAGTGCTAGAGATGGGGCCCTCGGGCACACTGAAGCTTTCTTT.